This TCR beta chain appears in the sequencing data of a study of OX40 agonist ivuxolimab in advanced cancers. Sequencing was performed with immunoSEQ multiplex PCR; in TCRdb, only in-frame clones are kept and a portion is missing. This table holds tens of thousands of clones, approximately 85% found once. CDR1 is SGHRS and CDR2 is YFSETQ in the germline V gene. Trimming stripped 0 bases from V and 4 bases from J, with 10 bases between. The CDR3 spans 14 residues. The J gene is TRBJ2-5, the V gene TRBV5-1; D may match TRBD1 or TRBD2 (6 bases each). This specimen consisted of CD4+ or CD8+ T cells sorted from blood, obtained in a trial of the OX40 agonist ivuxolimab. The TCR was taken from an adult with an advanced solid tumor such as melanoma, head and neck, liver or kidney cancer. CDR3 nucleotide sequence: TGCGCCAGCAGCTTGGAAGGGGGGCGAGAGACCCAGTACTTC. Amino acid sequence: CASSLEGGRETQYF.